This TCR beta chain was sequenced in a study of cytomegalovirus exposure and HLA in healthy donors. Study information: A later analysis reported the 120 or so validation repertoires used the same platform as the approximately 650 first-cohort repertoires.

About this clone: The target antigen is unknown.

The donors were in the roughly 120-subject validation cohort, distinct from the roughly 600-subject first cohort. V was clipped by 2 bases and J by 3 bases; unmatched bases: 4. Germline V gene data show CDR1 as MNHEY and CDR2 as SMNVEV (reference sequence). There are 15 residues in the CDR3. Measured with immunoSEQ multiplex PCR; TCRdb has only the in-frame clones, and not every one. The sample records 220,000 or so clones, about 93% being singletons. Study-wide results and caveats: There were some public TCRs occurring in many donors, but most TCR sequences were rare.

The sample consisted of PBMCs. The V gene is TRBV27, the J gene TRBJ1-2; 9 bases match TRBD1. This receptor was identified in a young woman in good health and CMV-seronegative. CDR3 region: CASSLGTGLDYGYTF. CDR3 DNA: TGTGCCAGCAGTTTAGGGACAGGGTTAGACTATGGCTACACCTTC.